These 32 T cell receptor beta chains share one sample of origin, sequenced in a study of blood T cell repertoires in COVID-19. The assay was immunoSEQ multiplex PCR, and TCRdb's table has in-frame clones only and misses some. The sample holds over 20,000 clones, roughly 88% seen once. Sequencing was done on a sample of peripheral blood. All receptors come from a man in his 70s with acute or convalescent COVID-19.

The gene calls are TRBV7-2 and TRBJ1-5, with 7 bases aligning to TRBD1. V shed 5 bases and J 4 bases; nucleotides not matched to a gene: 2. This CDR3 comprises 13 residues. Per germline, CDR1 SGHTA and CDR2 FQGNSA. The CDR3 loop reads CASSQQGNQPQHF. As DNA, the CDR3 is TGTGCCAGCAGCCAACAGGGGAATCAGCCCCAGCATTTT.

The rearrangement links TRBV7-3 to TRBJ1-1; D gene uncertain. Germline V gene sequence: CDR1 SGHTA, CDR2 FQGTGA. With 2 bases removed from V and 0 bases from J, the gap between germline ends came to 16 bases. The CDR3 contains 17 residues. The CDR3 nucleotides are TGTGCCAGCAGCTTAGAGGGCTACCCATTAATGAACACTGAAGCTTTCTTT. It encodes CASSLEGYPLMNTEAFF. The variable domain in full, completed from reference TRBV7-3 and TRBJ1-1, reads GAGVSQTPSNKVTEKGKYVELRCDPISGHTALYWYRQSLGQGPEFLIYFQGTGAADDSGLPNDRFFAVRPEGSVSTLKIQRTERGDSAVYLCASSLEGYPLMNTEAFFGQGTRLTVV.

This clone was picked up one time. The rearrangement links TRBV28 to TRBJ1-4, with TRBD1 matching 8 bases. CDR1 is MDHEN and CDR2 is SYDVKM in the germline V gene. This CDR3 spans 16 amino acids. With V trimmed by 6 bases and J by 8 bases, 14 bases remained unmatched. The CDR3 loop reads CASSTPGGAGNEKLFF. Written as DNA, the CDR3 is TGTGCCAGCAGCACACCAGGGGGCGCAGGTAACGAAAAACTGTTTTTT. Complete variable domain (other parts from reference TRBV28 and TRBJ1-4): DVKVTQSSRYLVKRTGEKVFLECVQDMDHENMFWYRQDPGLGLRLIYFSYDVKMKEKGDIPEGYSVSREKKERFSLILESASTNQTSMYLCASSTPGGAGNEKLFFGSGTQLSVL.

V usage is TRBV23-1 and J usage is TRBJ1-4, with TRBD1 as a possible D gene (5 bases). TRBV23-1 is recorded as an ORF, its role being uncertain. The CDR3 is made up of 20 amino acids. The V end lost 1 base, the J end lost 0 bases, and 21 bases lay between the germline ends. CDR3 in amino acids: CASSQFPDRACGATNEKLFF. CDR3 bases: TGCGCCAGCAGTCAATTCCCCGACAGAGCCTGTGGTGCAACTAATGAAAAACTGTTTTTT.

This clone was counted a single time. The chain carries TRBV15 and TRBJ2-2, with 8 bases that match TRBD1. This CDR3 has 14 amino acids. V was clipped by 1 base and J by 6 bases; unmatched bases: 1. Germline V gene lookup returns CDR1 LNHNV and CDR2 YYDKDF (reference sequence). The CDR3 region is CATSRGDRPGELFF. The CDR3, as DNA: TGTGCCACCAGCAGAGGGGACAGGCCCGGGGAGCTGTTTTTT.

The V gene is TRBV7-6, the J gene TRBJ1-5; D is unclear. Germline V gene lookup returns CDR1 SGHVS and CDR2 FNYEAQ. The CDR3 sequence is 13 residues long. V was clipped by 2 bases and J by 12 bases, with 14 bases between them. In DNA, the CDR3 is TGTGCCAGCAGCTTAAGTCAGCGGACGGACCAGCATTTT. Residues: CASSLSQRTDQHF.

CDR3 sequence (DNA): TGTGCCACCAGCAGAGATCCCACCGGGACTAGCCCCGCTTACGAGCAGTACTTC. It yields the protein CATSRDPTGTSPAYEQYF. This chain links TRBV15 with TRBJ2-7, with TRBD2 matching 9 bases. This CDR3 contains 18 residues. V was pared by 0 bases and J by 4 bases, with 13 bases of the junction left unmatched. Per the germline V gene, CDR1 is LNHNV and CDR2 is YYDKDF (reference sequence).

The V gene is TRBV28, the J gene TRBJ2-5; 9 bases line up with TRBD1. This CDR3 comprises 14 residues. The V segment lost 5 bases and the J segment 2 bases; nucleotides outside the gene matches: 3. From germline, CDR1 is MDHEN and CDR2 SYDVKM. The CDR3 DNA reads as TGTGCCAGCAGTACAGGGGGCATTCAAGAGACCCAGTACTTC. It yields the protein CASSTGGIQETQYF.

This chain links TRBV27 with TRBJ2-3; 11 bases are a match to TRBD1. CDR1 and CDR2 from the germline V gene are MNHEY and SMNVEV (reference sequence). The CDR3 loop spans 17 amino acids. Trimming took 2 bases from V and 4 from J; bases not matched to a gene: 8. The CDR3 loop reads CASSLGTGTGGSDTQYF. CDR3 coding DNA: TGTGCCAGCAGTTTAGGTACCGGGACAGGGGGTTCAGATACGCAGTATTTT.

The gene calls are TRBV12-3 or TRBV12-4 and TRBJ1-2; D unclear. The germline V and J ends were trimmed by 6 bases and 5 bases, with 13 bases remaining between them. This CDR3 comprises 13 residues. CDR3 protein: CASSPRILYGYTF. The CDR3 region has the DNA TGTGCCAGCAGCCCGAGAATACTATATGGCTACACCTTC.

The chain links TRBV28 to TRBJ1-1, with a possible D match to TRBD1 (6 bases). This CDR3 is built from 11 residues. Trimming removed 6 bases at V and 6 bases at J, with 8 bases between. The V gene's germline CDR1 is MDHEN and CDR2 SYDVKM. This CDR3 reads CASSWTAEAFF. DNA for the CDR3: TGTGCCAGCAGCTGGACAGCTGAAGCTTTCTTT.

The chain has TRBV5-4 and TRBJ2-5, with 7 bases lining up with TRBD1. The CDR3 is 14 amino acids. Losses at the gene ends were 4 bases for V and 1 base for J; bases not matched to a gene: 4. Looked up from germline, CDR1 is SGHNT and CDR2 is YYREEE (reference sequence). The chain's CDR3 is CASSLGTVQETQYF. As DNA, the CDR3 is TGTGCCAGCAGCCTCGGGACAGTCCAAGAGACCCAGTACTTC.

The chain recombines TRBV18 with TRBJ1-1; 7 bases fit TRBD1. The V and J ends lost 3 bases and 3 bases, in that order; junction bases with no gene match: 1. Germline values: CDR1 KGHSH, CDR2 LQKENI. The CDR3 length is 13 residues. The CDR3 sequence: CASSPGTDTEAFF. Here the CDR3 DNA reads TGTGCCAGCTCACCCGGGACAGACACTGAAGCTTTCTTT.

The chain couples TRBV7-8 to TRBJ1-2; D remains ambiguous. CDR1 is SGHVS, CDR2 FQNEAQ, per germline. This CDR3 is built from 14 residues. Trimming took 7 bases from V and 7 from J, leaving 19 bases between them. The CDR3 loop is CASTPGSEQSGYTF. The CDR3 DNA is TGTGCCAGCACCCCCGGGTCGGAGCAGAGTGGCTACACCTTC.

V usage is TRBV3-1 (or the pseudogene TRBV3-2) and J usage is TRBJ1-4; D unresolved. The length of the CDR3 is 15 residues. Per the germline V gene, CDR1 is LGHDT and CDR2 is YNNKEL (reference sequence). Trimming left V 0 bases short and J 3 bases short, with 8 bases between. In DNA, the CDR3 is TGTGCCAGCAGCCAAGATCCAGGTTCTAATGAAAAACTGTTTTTT. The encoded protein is CASSQDPGSNEKLFF.

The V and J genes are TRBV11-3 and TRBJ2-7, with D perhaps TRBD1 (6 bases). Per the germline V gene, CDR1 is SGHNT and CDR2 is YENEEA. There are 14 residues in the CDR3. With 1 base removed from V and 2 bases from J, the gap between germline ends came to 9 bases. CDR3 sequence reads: CASSLGDKAYEQYF. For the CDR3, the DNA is TGTGCCAGCAGCTTAGGGGACAAAGCCTACGAGCAGTACTTC.

CDR3 loop: CASRTQGADNSPLHF. DNA for the CDR3: TGTGCCAGCAGGACACAGGGAGCGGATAATTCACCCCTCCACTTT. The chain has TRBV7-2 and TRBJ1-6; TRBD1 might be the D (6 bases). Trimming removed 6 bases at V and 5 bases at J, with 14 bases between. The CDR3 runs 15 residues. CDR1 and CDR2 (germline): SGHTA, FQGNSA.

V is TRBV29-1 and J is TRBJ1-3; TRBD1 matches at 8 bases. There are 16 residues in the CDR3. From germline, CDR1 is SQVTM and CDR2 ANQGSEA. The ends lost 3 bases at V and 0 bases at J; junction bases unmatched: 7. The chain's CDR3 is CSVEGWTGSSGNTIYF. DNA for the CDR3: TGCAGCGTTGAGGGTTGGACAGGGTCCTCTGGAAACACCATATATTTT.

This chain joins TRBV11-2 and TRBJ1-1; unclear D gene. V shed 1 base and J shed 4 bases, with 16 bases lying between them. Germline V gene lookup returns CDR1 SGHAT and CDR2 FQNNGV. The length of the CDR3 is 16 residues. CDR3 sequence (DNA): TGTGCCAGCAGCTTAGTGTTGAGGGTCTCTGGCACTGAAGCTTTCTTT. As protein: CASSLVLRVSGTEAFF. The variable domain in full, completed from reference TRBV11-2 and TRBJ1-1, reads EAGVAQSPRYKIIEKRQSVAFWCNPISGHATLYWYQQILGQGPKLLIQFQNNGVVDDSQLPKDRFSAERLKGVDSTLKIQPAKLEDSAVYLCASSLVLRVSGTEAFFGQGTRLTVV.

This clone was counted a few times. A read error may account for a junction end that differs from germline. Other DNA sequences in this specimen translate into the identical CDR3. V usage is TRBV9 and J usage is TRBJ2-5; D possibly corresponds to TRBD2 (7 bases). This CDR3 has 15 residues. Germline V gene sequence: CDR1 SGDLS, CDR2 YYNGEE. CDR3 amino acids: CPTRGGGGPQETQYF. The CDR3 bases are TGCCCCACCCGCGGAGGGGGGGGGCCCCAAGAGACCCAGTACTTC.

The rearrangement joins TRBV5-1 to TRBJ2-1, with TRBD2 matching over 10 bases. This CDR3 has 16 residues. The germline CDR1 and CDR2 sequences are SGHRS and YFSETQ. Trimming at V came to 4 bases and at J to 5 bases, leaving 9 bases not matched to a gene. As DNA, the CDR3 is TGCGCCAGCAGCCTCCGGACTAGCGGCAACGACAATGAGCAGTTCTTC. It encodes CASSLRTSGNDNEQFF. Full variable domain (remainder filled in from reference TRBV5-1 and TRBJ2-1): KAGVTQTPRYLIKTRGQQVTLSCSPISGHRSVSWYQQTPGQGLQFLFEYFSETQRNKGNFPGRFSGRQFSNSRSEMNVSTLELGDSALYLCASSLRTSGNDNEQFFGPGTRLTVL.

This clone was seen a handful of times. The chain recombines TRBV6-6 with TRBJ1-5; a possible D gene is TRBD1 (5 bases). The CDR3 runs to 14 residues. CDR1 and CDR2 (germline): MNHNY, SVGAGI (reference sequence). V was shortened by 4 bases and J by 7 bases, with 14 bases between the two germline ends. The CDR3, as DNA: TGTGCCAGCAGTTCCGCGGGGGGGAACCAGCCCCAGCATTTT. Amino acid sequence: CASSSAGGNQPQHF.

The CDR3 nucleotides read TGTGCCAGCAGCTCCCAAAAGGGGGCCCTCAATGGCTACACCTTC. This encodes CASSSQKGALNGYTF. This rearrangement joins TRBV5-4 to TRBJ1-2; the match to TRBD1 covers 7 bases. Germline CDR1 SGHNT, CDR2 YYREEE (reference sequence). The CDR3 runs 15 residues. Trimming took 3 bases from V and 6 from J; bases not matched to a gene: 11.

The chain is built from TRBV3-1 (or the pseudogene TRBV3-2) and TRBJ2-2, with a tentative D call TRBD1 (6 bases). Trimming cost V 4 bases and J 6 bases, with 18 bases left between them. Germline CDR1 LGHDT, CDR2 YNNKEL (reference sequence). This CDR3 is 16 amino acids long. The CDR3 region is CASSPPRQGSSGELFF. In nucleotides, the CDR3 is TGTGCCAGCAGCCCGCCCCGGCAGGGGTCTTCCGGGGAGCTGTTTTTT.

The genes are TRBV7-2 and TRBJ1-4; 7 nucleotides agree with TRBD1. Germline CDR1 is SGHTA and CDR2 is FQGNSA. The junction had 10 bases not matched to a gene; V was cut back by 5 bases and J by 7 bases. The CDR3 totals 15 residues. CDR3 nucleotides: TGTGCCAGCAGCCTCTCGACAGGGCCGGGTGAAAAACTGTTTTTT. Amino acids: CASSLSTGPGEKLFF.

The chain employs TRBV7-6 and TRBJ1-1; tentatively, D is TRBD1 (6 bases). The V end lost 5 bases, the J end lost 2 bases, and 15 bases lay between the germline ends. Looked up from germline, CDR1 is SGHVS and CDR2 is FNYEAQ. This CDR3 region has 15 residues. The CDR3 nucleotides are TGTGCCAGCAGCCTTACGCCGGACAGTAACACTGAAGCTTTCTTT. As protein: CASSLTPDSNTEAFF.

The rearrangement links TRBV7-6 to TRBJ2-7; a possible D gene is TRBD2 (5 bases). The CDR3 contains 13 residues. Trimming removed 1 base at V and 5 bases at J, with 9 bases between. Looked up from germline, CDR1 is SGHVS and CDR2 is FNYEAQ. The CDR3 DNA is TGTGCCAGCAGCTTAGAGGGAGAGGACGAGCAGTACTTC. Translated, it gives CASSLEGEDEQYF. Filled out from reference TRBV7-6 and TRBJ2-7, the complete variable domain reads GAGVSQSPRYKVTKRGQDVALRCDPISGHVSLYWYRQALGQGPEFLTYFNYEAQQDKSGLPNDRFSAERPEGSISTLTIQRTEQRDSAMYRCASSLEGEDEQYFGPGTRLTVT.

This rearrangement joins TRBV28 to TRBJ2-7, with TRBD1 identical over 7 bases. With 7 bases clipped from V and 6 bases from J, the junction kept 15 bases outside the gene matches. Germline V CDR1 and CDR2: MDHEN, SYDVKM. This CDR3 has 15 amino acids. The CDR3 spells CASMLTRQGWREQYF. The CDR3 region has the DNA TGTGCCAGCATGCTGACCCGACAGGGATGGCGCGAGCAGTACTTC.

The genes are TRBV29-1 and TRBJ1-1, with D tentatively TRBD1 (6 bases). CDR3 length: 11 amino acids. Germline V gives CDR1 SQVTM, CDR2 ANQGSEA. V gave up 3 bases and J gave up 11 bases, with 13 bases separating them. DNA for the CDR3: TGCAGCGTTGAGGGGGCTCAGGGGGCTTTCTTT. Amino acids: CSVEGAQGAFF.

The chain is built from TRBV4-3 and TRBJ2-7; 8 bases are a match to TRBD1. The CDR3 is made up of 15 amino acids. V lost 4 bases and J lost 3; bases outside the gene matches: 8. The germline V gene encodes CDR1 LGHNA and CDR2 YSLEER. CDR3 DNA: TGCGCCAGCAGCCTGCTCGGACAGGGATTCTACGAGCAGTACTTC. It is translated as CASSLLGQGFYEQYF.

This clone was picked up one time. The CDR3 loop reads CASSSGQGAYEQYF. CDR3 nucleotides: TGCGCCAGCAGCTCAGGACAGGGGGCTTACGAGCAGTACTTC. The chain joins TRBV5-1 to TRBJ2-7, with 11 bases identical to TRBD1. V lost 3 bases to trimming and J lost 4 bases; unmatched junction nucleotides: 3. From germline, CDR1 is SGHRS and CDR2 YFSETQ. The CDR3 has 14 amino acids.

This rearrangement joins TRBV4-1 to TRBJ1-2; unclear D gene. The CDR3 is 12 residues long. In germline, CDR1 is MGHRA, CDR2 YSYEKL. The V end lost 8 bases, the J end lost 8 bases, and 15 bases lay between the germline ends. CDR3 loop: CASGTWALGYTF. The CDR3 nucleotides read TGCGCCAGCGGTACATGGGCGCTCGGCTACACCTTC.